This record covers a single T cell receptor (beta chain). Its antigen is not identified. These data belong to a study of multiple sclerosis patients with progressive multifocal leukoencephalopathy. Documented time point: before natalizumab initiation. Findings and caveats of the study: Before and during natalizumab, the clones expanded at PML already existed. Whether JC virus or general immunocompromise explains the findings remained unclear.

Germline loops: CDR1 SGHVS, CDR2 FNYEAQ. Trimming stripped 4 bases from V and 8 bases from J, with 9 bases between. This CDR3 spans 12 amino acids. Sequencing used immunoSEQ multiplex PCR; TCRdb keeps in-frame clones, though not all of them. The sample holds about 32,000 clones; about 91% are singletons and the top ten take about 2%. The chain is built from TRBV7-6 and TRBJ1-5, with D unclear. The TCR was taken from a man younger than 45 with multiple sclerosis. The specimen sequenced was PBMCs. CDR3 residues: CASSSGSEPQHF. CDR3 in DNA: TGTGCCAGCAGCTCCGGATCCGAGCCCCAGCATTTT.